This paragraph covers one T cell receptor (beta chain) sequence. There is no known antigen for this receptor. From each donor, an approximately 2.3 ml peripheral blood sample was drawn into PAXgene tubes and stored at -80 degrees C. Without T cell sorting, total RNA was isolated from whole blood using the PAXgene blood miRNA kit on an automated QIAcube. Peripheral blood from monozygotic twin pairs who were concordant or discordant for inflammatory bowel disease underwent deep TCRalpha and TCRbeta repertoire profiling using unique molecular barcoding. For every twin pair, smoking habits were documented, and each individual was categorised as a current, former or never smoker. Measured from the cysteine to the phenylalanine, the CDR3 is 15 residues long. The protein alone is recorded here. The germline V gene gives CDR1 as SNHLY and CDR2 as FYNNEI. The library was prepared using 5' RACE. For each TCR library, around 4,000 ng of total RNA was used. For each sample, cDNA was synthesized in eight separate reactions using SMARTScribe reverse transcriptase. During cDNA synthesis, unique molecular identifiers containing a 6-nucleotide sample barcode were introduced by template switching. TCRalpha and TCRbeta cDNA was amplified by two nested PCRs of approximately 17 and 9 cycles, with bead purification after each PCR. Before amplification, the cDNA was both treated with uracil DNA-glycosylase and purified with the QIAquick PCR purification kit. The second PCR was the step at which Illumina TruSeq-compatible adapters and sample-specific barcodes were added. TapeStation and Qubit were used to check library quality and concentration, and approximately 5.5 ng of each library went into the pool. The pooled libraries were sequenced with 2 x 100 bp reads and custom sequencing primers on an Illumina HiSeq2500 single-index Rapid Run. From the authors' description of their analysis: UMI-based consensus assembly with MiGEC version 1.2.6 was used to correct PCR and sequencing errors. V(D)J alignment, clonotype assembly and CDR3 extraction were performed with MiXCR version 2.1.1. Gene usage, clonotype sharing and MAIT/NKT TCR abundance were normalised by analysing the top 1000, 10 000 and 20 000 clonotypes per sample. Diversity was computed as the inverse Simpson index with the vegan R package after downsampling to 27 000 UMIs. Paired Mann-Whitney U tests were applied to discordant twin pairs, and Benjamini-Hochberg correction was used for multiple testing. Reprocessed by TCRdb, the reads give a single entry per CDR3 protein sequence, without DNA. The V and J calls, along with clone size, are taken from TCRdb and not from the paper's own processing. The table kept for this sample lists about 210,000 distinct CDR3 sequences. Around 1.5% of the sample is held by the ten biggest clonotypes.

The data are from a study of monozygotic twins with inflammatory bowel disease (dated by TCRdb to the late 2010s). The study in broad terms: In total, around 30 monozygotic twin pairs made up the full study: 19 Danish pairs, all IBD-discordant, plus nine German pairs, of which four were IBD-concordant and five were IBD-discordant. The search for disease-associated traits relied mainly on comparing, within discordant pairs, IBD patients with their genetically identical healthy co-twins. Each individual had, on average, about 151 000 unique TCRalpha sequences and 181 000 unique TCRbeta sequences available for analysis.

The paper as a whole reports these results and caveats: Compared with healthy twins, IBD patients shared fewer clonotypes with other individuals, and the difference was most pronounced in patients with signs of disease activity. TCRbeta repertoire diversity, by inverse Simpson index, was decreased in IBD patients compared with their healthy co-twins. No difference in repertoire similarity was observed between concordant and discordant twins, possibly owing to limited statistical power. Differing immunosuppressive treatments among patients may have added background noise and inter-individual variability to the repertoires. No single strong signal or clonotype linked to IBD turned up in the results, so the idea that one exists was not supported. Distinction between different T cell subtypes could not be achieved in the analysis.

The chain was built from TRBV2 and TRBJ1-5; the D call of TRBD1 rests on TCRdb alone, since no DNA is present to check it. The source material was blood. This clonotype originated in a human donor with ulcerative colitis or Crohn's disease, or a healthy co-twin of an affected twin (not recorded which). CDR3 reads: CASSPGAQPNQPQHF.